These 31 T cell receptor beta chains share one sample of origin, sequenced in a study of T-cell reconstitution after alpha-beta-depleted transplantation in children. TCRbeta library construction was performed incorporating unique molecular identifiers. In TCRdb, the PCR reads were re-called with MiXCR into one record per CDR3 protein. The sample comprises 250,000 or so distinct CDR3 sequences, around 7.5% of which are singletons, and roughly 5.8% rests with the top ten. The material was PBMCs, mostly from graft donor cells, obtained 180 days after TCRalphabeta/CD19-depleted stem cell transplant. These receptors were taken from a male patient aged 10-17 years who had a stem cell transplant for acute lymphoblastic leukemia, so the T cells may come from the graft donor.

In this sample, this clonotype turned up many times. The gene calls are TRBV2 and TRBJ1-6, with D tentatively TRBD1 (6 bases). Germline V gene sequence: CDR1 SNHLY, CDR2 FYNNEI. The CDR3 totals 16 residues. Trimming removed 2 bases at V and 2 bases at J, with 10 bases between. In nucleotides, the CDR3 is TGTGCCAGCAGTGAATCCGAGGGGGCCTATAATTCACCCCTCCACTTT. Translation gives CASSESEGAYNSPLHF.

This clonotype was seen a handful of times. The chain is built from TRBV11-3 and TRBJ2-1; TRBD2 aligns across 13 bases. This CDR3 has 18 residues. The J segment lost 2 bases and the V segment lost 3 bases, leaving 7 bases of the junction unmatched. Per germline, CDR1 SGHNT and CDR2 YENEEA. CDR3: CASSFTSGRGGTYNEQFF. Here the CDR3 DNA reads TGTGCCAGCAGCTTTACTAGCGGGAGGGGGGGGACCTACAATGAGCAGTTCTTC.

This clonotype came up many times. The chain employs TRBV29-1 and TRBJ2-3, with 15 bases identical to TRBD2. Germline assignment: CDR1 SQVTM and CDR2 ANQGSEA. V gave up 7 bases and J gave up 4 bases; unmatched junction bases: 3. There are 14 residues in the CDR3. CDR3 sequence: CSGTSGRAADTQYF. CDR3 in DNA: TGCAGCGGGACTAGCGGGAGGGCAGCAGATACGCAGTATTTT.

This clonotype was seen many times. The chain carries TRBV12-3 or TRBV12-4 and TRBJ2-3; D gene unclear. The CDR3 is 11 residues long. The V gene lost 8 bases and the J gene lost 7 bases, with 10 bases spanning the gap. The CDR3 DNA is TGTGCCAGCTTGGTACTAAATACGCAGTATTTT. Translation gives CASLVLNTQYF.

This clonotype has at least ten counts. This rearrangement joins TRBV28 to TRBJ2-7; 7 bases match TRBD1. Germline loops: CDR1 MDHEN, CDR2 SYDVKM. Unmatched junction bases numbered 8, after V lost 7 bases and J lost 2 bases. This CDR3 region has 14 residues. The CDR3 DNA follows: TGTGCCAGCACTACAGGGGAGTCAACCTACGAGCAGTACTTC. Translated, it gives CASTTGESTYEQYF. Complete variable domain (other parts from reference TRBV28 and TRBJ2-7): DVKVTQSSRYLVKRTGEKVFLECVQDMDHENMFWYRQDPGLGLRLIYFSYDVKMKEKGDIPEGYSVSREKKERFSLILESASTNQTSMYLCASTTGESTYEQYFGPGTRLTVT.

This clonotype was picked up many times. This chain connects TRBV28 to TRBJ1-2; a possible D gene is TRBD1 (5 bases). The CDR3 length is 14 residues. CDR1 MDHEN and CDR2 SYDVKM come from the germline V gene. Trimming took off 6 bases at V and 2 bases at J, with 13 bases between the two ends. The DNA of the CDR3 is TGTGCCAGCAGCACCTCGACAGTGAACTATGGCTACACCTTC. Translating gives CASSTSTVNYGYTF.

This chain links TRBV7-7 with TRBJ2-7; TRBD2 matches at 8 bases. The V gene's germline CDR1 is SSHAT and CDR2 FNYEAQ (reference sequence). V shed 3 bases and J 4 bases; nucleotides not matched to a gene: 5. The CDR3 consists of 14 residues. The CDR3 DNA is TGTGCCAGCAGCTTGGGTAGCGGGGATTACGAGCAGTACTTC. It yields the protein CASSLGSGDYEQYF.

This clonotype was seen ten or more times. The chain recombines TRBV28 with TRBJ1-2, with D uncertain. Germline V gives CDR1 MDHEN, CDR2 SYDVKM. The CDR3 contains 13 residues. Trimming stripped 4 bases from V and 8 bases from J, with 14 bases between. DNA of the CDR3: TGTGCCAGCAGTTCGGGCGGCTCTATGGGCTACACCTTC. Amino acid sequence: CASSSGGSMGYTF.

This clonotype has at least ten counts. V usage is TRBV5-1 and J usage is TRBJ2-1; tentatively, D is TRBD1 (5 bases). Germline V lookup: CDR1 SGHRS, CDR2 YFSETQ. The CDR3 consists of 15 residues. V lost 0 bases and J lost 6, with 13 bases in between. CDR3 DNA: TGCGCCAGCAGCTTGGTCCCAGGGAATCCCAATGAGCAGTTCTTC. Protein sequence: CASSLVPGNPNEQFF.

Note on this clonotype: A much larger clone lies a single base off, so this may be a read error. This chain links TRBV24-1 with TRBJ2-7, with TRBD1 identical over 7 bases. Looked up from germline, CDR1 is KGHDR and CDR2 is SFDVKD. The CDR3 has 13 residues. V was clipped by 9 bases and J by 7 bases; unmatched bases: 11. Here the CDR3 reads CATEHRGFGEQYF. The CDR3 coding sequence is TGTGCCACCGAGCACAGGGGATTTGGGGAGCAGTACTTC.

This clonotype was counted at least ten times. V gene TRBV11-1 combines with J gene TRBJ2-5, with 8 bases fitting TRBD1. Trimming removed 4 bases from V and 5 bases from J; junction bases left unmatched: 9. The CDR3 covers 15 residues. Germline CDR1 SGHAT, CDR2 FQDESV (reference sequence). The CDR3 region has the DNA TGTGCCAGCAGCTACGAGACAGGGGATGTGGAGACCCAGTACTTC. This gives the protein CASSYETGDVETQYF.

This clonotype has a count of ten or more. The genes are TRBV7-8 and TRBJ2-5, with D perhaps matching TRBD2 (5 bases). Trimming took off 5 bases at V and 2 bases at J, with 12 bases between the two ends. Germline loops: CDR1 SGHVS, CDR2 FQNEAQ. The CDR3 extends over 14 amino acids. The DNA of the CDR3 is TGTGCCAGCAGCCCTCTAGCAGATCAAGAGACCCAGTACTTC. It encodes CASSPLADQETQYF. The variable domain in full, with the rest retrieved from reference TRBV7-8 and TRBJ2-5, is GAGVSQSPRYKVAKRGQDVALRCDPISGHVSLFWYQQALGQGPEFLTYFQNEAQLDKSGLPSDRFFAERPEGSVSTLKIQRTQQEDSAVYLCASSPLADQETQYFGPGTRLLVL.

This clonotype came up many times. CDR3 DNA: TGTGCCAGCGGCCTAGAGACTAGCTACGAGCAGTACTTC. It yields the protein CASGLETSYEQYF. The rearrangement links TRBV28 to TRBJ2-7; D is possibly TRBD2 (6 bases). The V gene lost 8 bases and the J gene lost 3 bases, with 14 bases spanning the gap. CDR3 length: 13 amino acids. Germline V gene data show CDR1 as MDHEN and CDR2 as SYDVKM.

This clonotype was recorded at least ten times. The chain employs TRBV14 and TRBJ2-6; 10 nucleotides align to TRBD1. V gave up 2 bases and J gave up 0 bases; unmatched junction bases: 4. CDR1 SGHDN and CDR2 FVKESK come from the germline V gene. This CDR3 contains 18 residues. The CDR3 reads CASSQLGTGVSGANVLTF. Here the CDR3 DNA reads TGTGCCAGCAGCCAATTAGGGACAGGGGTCTCTGGGGCCAACGTCCTGACTTTC.

This clonotype was found a few times. The chain employs TRBV7-9 and TRBJ2-3, with a possible D match to TRBD2 (6 bases). This CDR3 has 16 residues. V was pared by 1 base and J by 9 bases, with 20 bases between. Germline-derived CDR1 and CDR2 are SEHNR and FQNEAQ (reference sequence). CDR3 amino acids: CASSLVVGAEGRTQYF. CDR3 sequence (DNA): TGTGCCAGCAGCTTAGTTGTAGGAGCGGAGGGGAGGACGCAGTATTTT.

This clonotype has ten or more counts. This chain links TRBV29-1 with TRBJ2-7; 12 bases match TRBD2. CDR1 SQVTM and CDR2 ANQGSEA come from the germline V gene. The CDR3 sequence is 16 residues long. After removal of 1 base from V and 3 bases from J, the junction contained 7 bases not matched to a gene. CDR3 region: CSVEGLAGGLNYEQYF. The DNA of the CDR3 is TGCAGCGTTGAAGGGCTAGCGGGAGGGTTAAACTACGAGCAGTACTTC.

There are many counts of this clonotype. The chain is built from TRBV11-3 and TRBJ2-1; tentatively, D is TRBD2 (6 bases). Germline V lookup: CDR1 SGHNT, CDR2 YENEEA. V lost 3 bases, J lost 5 bases, and 20 bases lay in between. The length of the CDR3 is 17 residues. This chain's CDR3 is CASSLSPRDSCHNEQFF. CDR3 DNA sequence: TGTGCCAGCAGCTTGTCTCCGAGGGACTCGTGTCACAATGAGCAGTTCTTC. The full variable domain, with the rest looked up from reference TRBV11-3 and TRBJ2-1, is EAGVVQSPRYKIIEKKQPVAFWCNPISGHNTLYWYLQNLGQGPELLIRYENEEAVDDSQLPKDRFSAERLKGVDSTLKIQPAELGDSAVYLCASSLSPRDSCHNEQFFGPGTRLTVL.

This clonotype occurred many times. CDR3 amino acids: CASSQLDSPYEQYF. CDR3 bases: TGTGCCAGCAGCCAACTGGACAGCCCCTACGAGCAGTACTTC. V and J are TRBV14 and TRBJ2-7, with a weak D call TRBD1 (6 bases). CDR1 and CDR2 from the germline V gene are SGHDN and FVKESK. There are 14 residues in the CDR3. V lost 2 bases, J lost 2 bases, and 10 bases lay in between.

A note on this clonotype: This sequence may be a read error, since a much larger clone differs from it by one base. This chain links TRBV29-1 with TRBJ2-7; TRBD2 is a possible D gene (6 bases). Germline CDR1 is SQVTM and CDR2 is ANQGSEA. The CDR3 runs to 13 residues. CDR3 in amino acids: CSVSRGSYYEQHF. As DNA, the CDR3 is TGCAGCGTCTCTCGGGGGTCCTACTACGAGCAGCACTTC.

Many counts were recorded for this clonotype. The chain carries TRBV12-3 or TRBV12-4 and TRBJ2-4; TRBD1 matches 12 bases. The CDR3 loop spans 15 amino acids. V dropped 5 bases and J dropped 8; count of bases not matched to a gene: 7. In nucleotides, the CDR3 is TGTGCCAGCAGTCCCGGGACAGGGGGCCGGTACATTCAGTACTTC. This translates into CASSPGTGGRYIQYF.

This clonotype was counted many times. The chain employs TRBV6-5 and TRBJ1-5, with D hard to call. CDR3 length: 14 residues. The V gene lost 8 bases and the J gene lost 0 bases, with 11 bases spanning the gap. CDR1 MNHEY and CDR2 SVGAGI come from the germline V gene. The CDR3 here is CASRGSFSNQPQHF. CDR3 DNA sequence: TGTGCCAGCCGAGGGAGTTTTAGCAATCAGCCCCAGCATTTT.

This clonotype was observed many times. This rearrangement joins TRBV6-2 or TRBV6-3 to TRBJ1-5, with D tentatively TRBD1 (6 bases). With 3 bases removed from V and 7 bases from J, the gap between germline ends came to 13 bases. Germline V gene data show CDR1 as MNHEY and CDR2 as SVGEGT. CDR3 length equals 14 residues. The CDR3 region has the DNA TGTGCCAGCAGTTATGGGCAGGGGCACCAGCCCCAGCATTTT. Translated, it gives CASSYGQGHQPQHF.

Only one count was recorded for this clonotype. This could be a read error, since a much larger clone is one nucleotide away. The chain carries TRBV29-1 and TRBJ1-3; D is undetermined. CDR3 length: 14 amino acids. CDR1 is SQVTM and CDR2 is ANQGSEA in the germline V gene. V lost 8 bases and J 0 bases, leaving 14 bases between the germline ends. CDR3 DNA: TGCAGCATTCAACGGGTTTCCTCTGGAAACACCATATATTTT. It specifies CSIQRVSSGNTIYF.

The rearrangement joins TRBV14 to TRBJ2-7; D unclear. V lost 2 bases and J lost 7, with 9 bases in between. The CDR3 is 12 residues long. CDR1 SGHDN and CDR2 FVKESK come from the germline V gene. Here the CDR3 reads CASSQQMGEQYF. The CDR3 DNA follows: TGTGCCAGCAGCCAACAAATGGGTGAGCAGTACTTC.

In its sample, this clonotype was seen many times. This chain joins TRBV15 and TRBJ2-3, with 7 bases lining up with TRBD1. The V segment lost 2 bases and the J segment 3 bases; nucleotides outside the gene matches: 8. Looked up from germline, CDR1 is LNHNV and CDR2 is YYDKDF (reference sequence). The CDR3 length is 16 residues. The CDR3 sequence is CATSRPQGKVTDTQYF. The CDR3, as DNA: TGTGCCACCAGCAGACCACAGGGGAAGGTAACAGATACGCAGTATTTT.

This clonotype was found many times. The rearrangement joins TRBV5-1 to TRBJ2-2; 7 bases fit TRBD2. Germline loops: CDR1 SGHRS, CDR2 YFSETQ. The CDR3 extends over 15 amino acids. J lost 2 bases, V lost 4 bases, and 5 bases had no gene match. CDR3 sequence (DNA): TGCGCCAGCAGCGGGGGGGACTTTAACACCGGGGAGCTGTTTTTT. Amino acid sequence: CASSGGDFNTGELFF.

This clonotype has a count of ten or more. The chain uses TRBV12-3 or TRBV12-4 and TRBJ2-1, with D possibly TRBD2 on 7 matching bases. The V gene lost 4 bases and the J gene lost 3 bases, with 13 bases spanning the gap. This CDR3 region has 15 residues. The CDR3 DNA reads TGTGCCAGCAGTTGGAGGGGGGGGATCTACAATGAGCAGTTCTTC. This encodes CASSWRGGIYNEQFF.

Ten or more counts support this clonotype. The chain uses TRBV7-2 and TRBJ1-1; maybe TRBD1 (5 bases). Trimming removed 8 bases from V and 7 bases from J, with 11 bases in between. CDR1 and CDR2 (germline): SGHTA, FQGNSA. CDR3 length: 11 residues. As DNA, the CDR3 is TGTGCCAGCGCGGGGGGGATTGAAGCTTTCTTT. Protein sequence: CASAGGIEAFF.

The chain joins TRBV28 to TRBJ2-7; TRBD2 is a possible D gene (6 bases). V lost 7 bases to trimming and J lost 2 bases, with 12 bases between them. CDR3 size: 13 residues. Germline assignment: CDR1 MDHEN and CDR2 SYDVKM. The CDR3 sequence: CASTRLVPYEQYF. The CDR3 coding sequence is TGTGCCAGCACCCGACTAGTTCCCTACGAGCAGTACTTC.

This clonotype was detected ten times or more. The chain employs TRBV11-2 and TRBJ2-1; D not resolved. Germline CDR1 reads SGHAT; CDR2 reads FQNNGV. Trimming took 4 bases from V and 5 from J, leaving 18 bases between them. CDR3 length: 16 amino acids. The CDR3 nucleotides are TGTGCCAGCAGCTATGCTCCTAGAAATTCGCACAATGAGCAGTTCTTC. Translation: CASSYAPRNSHNEQFF.

The table lists this clonotype with many counts. The rearrangement uses TRBV7-3 and TRBJ2-7; D uncertain. The CDR3 is 13 residues long. Germline loops: CDR1 SGHTA, CDR2 FQGTGA. V lost 4 bases, J lost 0 bases, and 7 bases lay in between. CDR3 sequence: CASSSRASYEQYF. The CDR3, as DNA: TGTGCCAGCAGCTCCCGGGCCTCCTACGAGCAGTACTTC.